Listed here are 14 T cell receptor beta chains from one sample, sequenced in a study of B cell selection in AIRE deficiency. The sorted conventional CD4 T cells were gated as CD4+CD127+. TCRdb's table, derived via immunoSEQ multiplex PCR, lists solely in-frame clones and lacks some. The sample records 21,000 or so clones, less than 98% being singletons. Sequencing used conventional CD4+ T cells sorted from PBMCs. Receptor source: a human donor with AIRE deficiency.

The genes are TRBV10-1 and TRBJ1-2; D remains unclear. The length of the CDR3 is 12 residues. V dropped 3 bases and J dropped 4 bases, with 6 bases sitting between them. The germline gives CDR1 WNHNN, CDR2 SYGVQD (reference sequence). CDR3 residues: CASSDGIYGYTF. Here the CDR3 DNA reads TGCGCCAGCAGTGACGGAATCTATGGCTACACCTTC.

The chain uses TRBV27 and TRBJ1-1; D perhaps matches TRBD1 (5 bases). CDR3 length: 12 residues. The germline CDR1 and CDR2 sequences are MNHEY and SMNVEV (reference sequence). Trimming stripped 8 bases from V and 2 bases from J, with 9 bases between. The CDR3 spells CASATANTEAFF. The CDR3 region has the DNA TGTGCCAGCGCGACAGCAAACACTGAAGCTTTCTTT.

The rearrangement uses TRBV2 and TRBJ2-3; D is undetermined. The V and J ends lost 5 bases and 0 bases respectively, with 3 bases between them. Per germline, CDR1 SNHLY and CDR2 FYNNEI. CDR3 length: 12 amino acids. CDR3 DNA sequence: TGTGCCAGCAGTTATAGCACAGATACGCAGTATTTT. Translating gives CASSYSTDTQYF. Full variable domain (remainder filled in from reference TRBV2 and TRBJ2-3): EPEVTQTPSHQVTQMGQEVILRCVPISNHLYFYWYRQILGQKVEFLVSFYNNEISEKSEIFDDQFSVERPDGSNFTLKIRSTKLEDSAMYFCASSYSTDTQYFGPGTRLTVL.

The chain carries TRBV14 and TRBJ1-5, with D tentatively TRBD1 (5 bases). Germline V lookup: CDR1 SGHDN, CDR2 FVKESK. CDR3 length: 18 residues. The V end lost 0 bases, the J end lost 6 bases, and 21 bases lay between the germline ends. CDR3 residues: CASSQECRRGALCQPQHF. In nucleotides, the CDR3 is TGTGCCAGCAGCCAAGAGTGTCGGAGGGGAGCTCTTTGTCAGCCCCAGCATTTT.

The V and J genes are TRBV4-2 and TRBJ2-7; 7 positions agree with TRBD2. This CDR3 contains 16 residues. Germline assignment: CDR1 LGHNA and CDR2 YNFKEQ. Trimming at V came to 3 bases and at J to 1 base, leaving 9 bases not matched to a gene. The CDR3 region is CASSQLWAGESYEQYF. The CDR3 DNA sequence: TGTGCCAGCAGCCAGCTCTGGGCGGGAGAGTCCTACGAGCAGTACTTC.

The CDR3 protein is CASSESKTGGAFAEAFF. The CDR3 nucleotides are TGTGCCAGCAGTGAGTCAAAGACAGGGGGCGCTTTTGCTGAAGCTTTCTTT. The rearrangement uses TRBV6-4 and TRBJ1-1; 10 bases line up with TRBD1. The V gene's germline CDR1 is MRHNA and CDR2 SNTAGT. The V segment lost 3 bases and the J segment 6 bases; nucleotides outside the gene matches: 13. This CDR3 is 17 amino acids long.

This clone turned up a few times. This CDR3 reads CASGPGQGYGQPQHF. The CDR3, as DNA: TGTGCTAGTGGTCCGGGACAGGGATATGGTCAGCCCCAGCATTTT. The genes are TRBV12-5 and TRBJ1-5, with 9 positions matching TRBD1. V was pared by 5 bases and J by 6 bases, with 8 bases of the junction left unmatched. Germline V gives CDR1 LGHNT, CDR2 FRNRAP. CDR3 length equals 15 residues.

The chain employs TRBV7-2 and TRBJ2-7, with D tentatively TRBD1 or TRBD2 (5 bases each). Trimming left V 5 bases short and J 2 bases short, with 13 bases between. Germline V gene sequence: CDR1 SGHTA, CDR2 FQGNSA. CDR3 length: 14 amino acids. CDR3 region: CASSLRDAAYEQYF. Written as DNA, the CDR3 is TGTGCCAGCAGCCTAAGGGACGCAGCCTACGAGCAGTACTTC.

This clone has a single count. The rearrangement links TRBV18 to TRBJ1-1, with D possibly TRBD1 on 5 matching bases. Germline V gene sequence: CDR1 KGHSH, CDR2 LQKENI. CDR3 length: 13 residues. Trimming stripped 3 bases from V and 3 bases from J, with 8 bases between. The CDR3 bases are TGTGCCAGCTCACCTGAGGGGTACACTGAAGCTTTCTTT. Translation gives CASSPEGYTEAFF. The full variable domain, with the rest looked up from reference TRBV18 and TRBJ1-1, is NAGVMQNPRHLVRRRGQEARLRCSPMKGHSHVYWYRQLPEEGLKFMVYLQKENIIDESGMPKERFSAEFPKEGPSILRIQQVVRGDSAAYFCASSPEGYTEAFFGQGTRLTVV.

This rearrangement joins TRBV18 to TRBJ1-4; 9 bases align to TRBD1. V gave up 0 bases and J gave up 7 bases; unmatched junction bases: 3. CDR1 is KGHSH, CDR2 LQKENI, per germline. This CDR3 region has 15 residues. This chain's CDR3 is CASSPPGQGGEKLFF. The CDR3 DNA sequence: TGTGCCAGCTCACCACCGGGACAGGGAGGTGAAAAACTGTTTTTT.

The rearrangement links TRBV5-8 to TRBJ2-6, with 10 bases lining up with TRBD2. Germline-derived CDR1 and CDR2 are SGHTS and YDEGEE. The junction had 6 bases not matched to a gene; V was cut back by 0 bases and J by 0 bases. CDR3 length: 19 residues. Here the CDR3 DNA reads TGTGCCAGCAGCTTGGCCCCTAGCGGGGGATTCTCTGGGGCCAACGTCCTGACTTTC. It translates to CASSLAPSGGFSGANVLTF.

V and J are TRBV5-4 and TRBJ2-2; TRBD2 is a possible D gene (5 bases). With 3 bases removed from V and 4 bases from J, the gap between germline ends came to 10 bases. The CDR3 sequence is 14 residues long. Per the germline V gene, CDR1 is SGHNT and CDR2 is YYREEE (reference sequence). For the CDR3, the DNA is TGTGCCAGCAGCTCCGGAGGTCGCACCGGGGAGCTGTTTTTT. It is translated as CASSSGGRTGELFF.

The rearrangement joins TRBV7-9 to TRBJ1-6, with 8 bases that match TRBD1. The CDR3 loop spans 15 amino acids. The trim removed 4 bases at V and 13 bases at J, leaving 12 bases unmatched. Germline V gene sequence: CDR1 SEHNR, CDR2 FQNEAQ (reference sequence). The CDR3 region has the DNA TGTGCCAGCAGCTCACTCGGGACAGGATGGGTGCCCCTCCACTTT. Its protein product is CASSSLGTGWVPLHF.

The chain recombines TRBV7-2 with TRBJ2-1, with 7 bases lining up with TRBD2. Unmatched junction bases numbered 6, after V lost 1 base and J lost 6 bases. The CDR3 spans 15 residues. The germline V gene encodes CDR1 SGHTA and CDR2 FQGNSA. CDR3 region: CASSLDRTSSNEQFF. The DNA of the CDR3 is TGTGCCAGCAGCTTAGACCGGACTAGTTCCAATGAGCAGTTCTTC.